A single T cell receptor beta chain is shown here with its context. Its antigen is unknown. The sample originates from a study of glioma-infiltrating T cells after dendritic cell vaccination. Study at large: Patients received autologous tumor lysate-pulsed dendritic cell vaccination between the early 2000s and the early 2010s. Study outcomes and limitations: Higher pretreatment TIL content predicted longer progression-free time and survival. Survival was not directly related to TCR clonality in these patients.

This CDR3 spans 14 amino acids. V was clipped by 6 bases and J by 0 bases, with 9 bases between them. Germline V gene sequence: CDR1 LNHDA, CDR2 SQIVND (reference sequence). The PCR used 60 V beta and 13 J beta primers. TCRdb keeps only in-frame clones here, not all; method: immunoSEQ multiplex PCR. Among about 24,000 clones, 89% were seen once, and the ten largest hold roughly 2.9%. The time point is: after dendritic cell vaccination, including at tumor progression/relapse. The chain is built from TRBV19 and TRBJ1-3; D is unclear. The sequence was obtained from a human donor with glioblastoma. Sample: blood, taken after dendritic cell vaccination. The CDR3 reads CASRGGNSGNTIYF. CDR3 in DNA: TGTGCCAGTAGAGGAGGGAACTCTGGAAACACCATATATTTT.